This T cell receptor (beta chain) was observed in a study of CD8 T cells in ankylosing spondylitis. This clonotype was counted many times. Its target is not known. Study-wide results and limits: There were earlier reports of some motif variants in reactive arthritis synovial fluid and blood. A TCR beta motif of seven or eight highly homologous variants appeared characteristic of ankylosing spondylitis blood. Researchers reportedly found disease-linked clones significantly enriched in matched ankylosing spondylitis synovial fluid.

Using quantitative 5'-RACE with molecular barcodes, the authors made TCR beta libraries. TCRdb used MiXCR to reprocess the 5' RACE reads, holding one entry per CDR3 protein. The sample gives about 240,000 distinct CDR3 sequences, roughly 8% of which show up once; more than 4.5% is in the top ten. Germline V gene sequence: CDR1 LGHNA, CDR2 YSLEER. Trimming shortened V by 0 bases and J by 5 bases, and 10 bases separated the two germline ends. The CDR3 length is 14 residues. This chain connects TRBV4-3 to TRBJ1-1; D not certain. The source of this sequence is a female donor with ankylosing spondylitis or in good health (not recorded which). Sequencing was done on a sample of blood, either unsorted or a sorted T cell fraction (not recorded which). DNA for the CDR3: TGCGCCAGCAGCCAAGATTCATGGACGACTGAAGCTTTCTTT. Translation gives CASSQDSWTTEAFF.